This T cell receptor (beta chain) emerged from a study of blood T cell repertoires in COVID-19. J gave up 7 bases and V 4 bases, and 8 bases lay outside the gene matches. The CDR3 is made up of 15 amino acids. Germline V lookup: CDR1 MNHEY, CDR2 SMNVEV (reference sequence). Method: immunoSEQ multiplex PCR; TCRdb's copy keeps in-frame clones and lacks some. The data contain roughly 170,000 clones, about 90% of them seen just once; the ten biggest clones take up around 21%. The chain couples TRBV27 to TRBJ1-4, with 8 bases lining up with TRBD1. The sequence was obtained from a man between 70 and 80 years old with active or convalescent COVID-19. The sequencing sample was made of peripheral blood. CDR3 DNA sequence: TGTGCCAGCAGTTCCAGGGGGCGAGCCAGTGAAAAACTGTTTTTT. It encodes CASSSRGRASEKLFF.